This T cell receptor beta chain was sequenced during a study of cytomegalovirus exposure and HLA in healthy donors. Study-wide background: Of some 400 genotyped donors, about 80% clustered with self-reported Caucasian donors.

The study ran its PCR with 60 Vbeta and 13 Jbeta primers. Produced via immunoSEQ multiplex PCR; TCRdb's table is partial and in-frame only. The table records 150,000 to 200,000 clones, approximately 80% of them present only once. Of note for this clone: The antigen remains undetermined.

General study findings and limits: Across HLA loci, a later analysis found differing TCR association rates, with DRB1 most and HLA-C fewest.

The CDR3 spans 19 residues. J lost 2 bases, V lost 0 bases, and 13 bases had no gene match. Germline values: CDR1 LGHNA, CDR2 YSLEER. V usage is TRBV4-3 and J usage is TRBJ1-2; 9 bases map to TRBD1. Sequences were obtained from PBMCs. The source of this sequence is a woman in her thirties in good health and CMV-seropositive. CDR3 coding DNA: TGCGCCAGCAGCCAAGATGGGCCGGGACAGGGAAATAGAAACTATGGCTACACCTTC. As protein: CASSQDGPGQGNRNYGYTF.